These 31 T cell receptor beta chains were all obtained from the same sample, sequenced in a study of cytomegalovirus exposure and HLA in healthy donors. The PCR ran on 60 Vbeta and 13 Jbeta primers. The assay was immunoSEQ multiplex PCR, and TCRdb's table has in-frame clones only and misses some. The data show 90,000 to 95,000 clones, over 75% seen once. The sequencing input was PBMCs. These TCRs come from a man aged 18 to 29 in good health and CMV-seronegative.

V is TRBV4-2 and J is TRBJ2-3; 10 positions match TRBD2. From germline, CDR1 is LGHNA and CDR2 YNFKEQ. The CDR3 loop spans 17 amino acids. V lost 1 base, J lost 4 bases, and 8 bases stayed unmatched. The CDR3 is CASSQVELAGGSDTQYF. DNA of the CDR3: TGTGCCAGCAGCCAAGTAGAGTTAGCGGGGGGTTCAGATACGCAGTATTTT.

This clone was seen only once. The CDR3 DNA sequence: TGCAGCGTTCCAACAGAGGGTGCTGAAGCTTTCTTT. Protein sequence: CSVPTEGAEAFF. The chain couples TRBV29-1 to TRBJ1-1; D uncertain. Germline V lookup: CDR1 SQVTM, CDR2 ANQGSEA. This CDR3 contains 12 residues. V lost 5 bases and J 6 bases, leaving 13 bases between the germline ends.

The chain recombines TRBV18 with TRBJ1-2, with 7 bases aligning to TRBD1. This CDR3 has 17 amino acids. In germline, CDR1 is KGHSH, CDR2 LQKENI. The ends lost 2 bases at V and 2 bases at J; junction bases unmatched: 11. CDR3 loop: CASSPMPGQILNYGYTF. The CDR3 region has the DNA TGTGCCAGCTCACCAATGCCGGGACAGATCCTAAACTATGGCTACACCTTC.

The chain uses TRBV13 and TRBJ2-3, with 9 positions matching TRBD1. V was pared by 2 bases and J by 2 bases, with 5 bases of the junction left unmatched. The CDR3 spans 16 residues. Germline V gene lookup returns CDR1 PRHDT and CDR2 FYEKMQ (reference sequence). CDR3 protein: CASSLRRQGDTDTQYF. The CDR3 bases are TGTGCCAGCAGCTTAAGAAGACAGGGGGACACAGATACGCAGTATTTT.

The chain uses TRBV18 and TRBJ1-2; 8 bases fit TRBD1. The V and J ends lost 6 bases and 4 bases, in that order; junction bases with no gene match: 13. Germline CDR1 and CDR2: KGHSH and LQKENI. CDR3 size: 16 residues. Here the CDR3 DNA reads TGTGCCAGCTCGCCGGACAGGGCCATATATGCCTATGGCTACACCTTC. Its translation: CASSPDRAIYAYGYTF.

The chain is built from TRBV7-8 and TRBJ2-6, with D tentatively TRBD1 (6 bases). CDR3 length: 18 residues. CDR1 and CDR2 from the germline V gene are SGHVS and FQNEAQ. V was cut by 5 bases and J by 0 bases, with 17 bases left in between. The CDR3 nucleotides are TGTGCCAGCAGCGCGGCCGGGACAAGCTACTCTGGGGCCAACGTCCTGACTTTC. This translates into CASSAAGTSYSGANVLTF.

The gene calls are TRBV20-1 and TRBJ2-1; D uncertain. The CDR3 is 11 residues long. CDR1 is DFQATT and CDR2 is SNEGSKA in the germline V gene (reference sequence). Trimming cost V 2 bases and J 9 bases, with 8 bases left between them. The CDR3 sequence is CSARSDSEQFF. CDR3 bases: TGCAGTGCTAGATCCGATAGTGAGCAGTTCTTC.

The chain carries TRBV19 and TRBJ1-1; D possibly corresponds to TRBD1 (6 bases). V was clipped by 9 bases and J by 1 base, with 12 bases between them. The CDR3 spans 13 residues. Germline V lookup: CDR1 LNHDA, CDR2 SQIVND (reference sequence). Written as DNA, the CDR3 is TGTGCCAGCAGACAGGCTTGGAACACTGAAGCTTTCTTT. Its translation: CASRQAWNTEAFF.

The CDR3 spells CASSSRTITYEQYF. Here the CDR3 DNA reads TGTGCCAGCAGCTCTAGAACCATCACCTACGAGCAGTACTTC. The chain employs TRBV6-5 and TRBJ2-7; D unresolved. Deletions cut 6 bases from V and 2 bases from J, with 14 bases between. Germline assignment: CDR1 MNHEY and CDR2 SVGAGI. The CDR3 sequence is 14 residues long.

The genes are TRBV7-2 and TRBJ1-5; TRBD1 might be the D (6 bases). Germline V lookup: CDR1 SGHTA, CDR2 FQGNSA. Trimming removed 1 base at V and 5 bases at J, with 18 bases between. The length of the CDR3 is 17 residues. The CDR3 sequence: CASSLGGGRGADQPQHF. CDR3 coding DNA: TGTGCCAGCAGCTTAGGCGGGGGGCGGGGGGCAGATCAGCCCCAGCATTTT.

The chain joins TRBV28 to TRBJ1-2, with 8 bases identical to TRBD1. CDR1 is MDHEN, CDR2 SYDVKM, per germline. J gave up 2 bases and V 5 bases, and 4 bases lay outside the gene matches. The CDR3 has 14 residues. CDR3 loop: CASSPGQGNYGYTF. CDR3 bases: TGTGCCAGCAGTCCTGGACAGGGAAACTATGGCTACACCTTC.

The chain is built from TRBV19 and TRBJ2-7, with 9 bases fitting TRBD2. The germline V gene encodes CDR1 LNHDA and CDR2 SQIVND (reference sequence). The CDR3 has 16 residues. V gave up 6 bases and J gave up 0 bases; unmatched junction bases: 9. CDR3 coding DNA: TGTGCCAGTAGCTATGGGACTAGCATGTCCTCCTACGAGCAGTACTTC. Translating it yields CASSYGTSMSSYEQYF. Looking up the rest from reference TRBV19 and TRBJ2-7 gives the full variable domain: DGGITQSPKYLFRKEGQNVTLSCEQNLNHDAMYWYRQDPGQGLRLIYYSQIVNDFQKGDIAEGYSVSREKKESFPLTVTSAQKNPTAFYLCASSYGTSMSSYEQYFGPGTRLTVT.

This sequence joins TRBV4-1 and TRBJ1-1, with 7 bases aligning to TRBD1. The CDR3 totals 15 residues. V gave up 4 bases and J gave up 0 bases; unmatched junction bases: 5. Germline V lookup: CDR1 MGHRA, CDR2 YSYEKL. The CDR3 sequence is CASSRQDRLNTEAFF. Written as DNA, the CDR3 is TGCGCCAGCAGCCGACAGGACAGGCTGAACACTGAAGCTTTCTTT.

The chain combines TRBV2 with TRBJ2-2, with TRBD1 as a possible D gene (5 bases). Trimming stripped 4 bases from V and 0 bases from J, with 12 bases between. The CDR3 loop spans 16 amino acids. Germline V gene sequence: CDR1 SNHLY, CDR2 FYNNEI. CDR3 coding DNA: TGTGCCAGCAGTGGGTTTGACAGCGCGAACACCGGGGAGCTGTTTTTT. Translating gives CASSGFDSANTGELFF. Drawing the rest from reference TRBV2 and TRBJ2-2, the complete variable domain is EPEVTQTPSHQVTQMGQEVILRCVPISNHLYFYWYRQILGQKVEFLVSFYNNEISEKSEIFDDQFSVERPDGSNFTLKIRSTKLEDSAMYFCASSGFDSANTGELFFGEGSRLTVL.

The V gene is TRBV7-8, the J gene TRBJ2-1; 10 positions match TRBD2. V shed 5 bases, J shed 9 bases, and the junction held 16 bases outside the gene matches. The CDR3 sequence is 17 residues long. Germline lookup yields CDR1 SGHVS and CDR2 FQNEAQ. Written as DNA, the CDR3 is TGTGCCAGCAGCCAACCACTATCCAGCGGGGGGGCAGGTGAGCAGTTCTTC. Amino acid sequence: CASSQPLSSGGAGEQFF.

This clone has only a few counts. CDR3 loop: CASSPGGIFTDTQYF. In nucleotides, the CDR3 is TGCGCCAGCAGCCCAGGGGGGATCTTCACAGATACGCAGTATTTT. This chain uses TRBV5-1 with TRBJ2-3; TRBD1 might be the D (7 bases). Per the germline V gene, CDR1 is SGHRS and CDR2 is YFSETQ. This CDR3 spans 15 amino acids. V lost 4 bases to trimming and J lost 2 bases, with 14 bases between them.

The CDR3 nucleotides are TGTGCCAGCAGCTTAGGGGTCCCGGGATACAATGAGCAGTTCTTC. Amino acids: CASSLGVPGYNEQFF. V is TRBV11-2 and J is TRBJ2-1; D is possibly TRBD2 (5 bases). CDR3 length: 15 amino acids. Germline assignment: CDR1 SGHAT and CDR2 FQNNGV. V dropped 1 base and J dropped 4 bases, with 11 bases sitting between them.

The chain recombines TRBV27 with TRBJ1-6; 12 bases are shared with TRBD1. The J segment lost 5 bases and the V segment lost 8 bases, leaving 10 bases of the junction unmatched. Germline CDR1 reads MNHEY; CDR2 reads SMNVEV (reference sequence). This CDR3 has 17 residues. CDR3 region: CASSTGTGGEHNSPLHF. The CDR3 DNA is TGTGCCAGCTCGACCGGGACAGGGGGCGAACATAATTCACCCCTCCACTTT.

This clone was counted a few times. This chain links TRBV27 with TRBJ1-2, with D possibly matching TRBD1 (6 bases). Trimming stripped 2 bases from V and 4 bases from J, with 11 bases between. This CDR3 is built from 14 residues. Germline V gene lookup returns CDR1 MNHEY and CDR2 SMNVEV (reference sequence). The CDR3 region is CASSLRGGPYGYTF. Written as DNA, the CDR3 is TGTGCCAGCAGTTTACGAGGGGGACCCTATGGCTACACCTTC.

This sequence joins TRBV13 and TRBJ1-1; D is uncertain. The CDR3 runs 12 residues. The germline CDR1 and CDR2 sequences are PRHDT and FYEKMQ (reference sequence). Trimming shortened V by 1 base and J by 6 bases, and 6 bases separated the two germline ends. The DNA of the CDR3 is TGTGCCAGCAGCTTAGCGTTCGCTGAAGCTTTCTTT. Translation gives CASSLAFAEAFF.

The chain recombines TRBV5-1 with TRBJ1-6, with a tentative D call TRBD1 (6 bases). In germline, CDR1 is SGHRS, CDR2 YFSETQ. This CDR3 spans 15 amino acids. The ends were cut back, 1 base at V and 5 bases at J, with 10 bases in the middle. The chain's CDR3 is CASSLQGQNNSPLHF. CDR3 DNA: TGCGCCAGCAGCTTGCAGGGGCAGAATAATTCACCCCTCCACTTT.

This chain uses TRBV4-1 with TRBJ1-2; D call uncertain. The CDR3 is made up of 12 amino acids. V was trimmed by 3 bases and J by 2 bases, leaving 4 bases between them. Germline CDR1 reads MGHRA; CDR2 reads YSYEKL. The CDR3 loop is CASSHPNYGYTF. CDR3 nucleotide sequence: TGCGCCAGCAGCCATCCGAACTATGGCTACACCTTC.

The chain carries TRBV4-2 and TRBJ2-7, with 15 nucleotides matching TRBD2. The germline CDR1 and CDR2 sequences are LGHNA and YNFKEQ. The length of the CDR3 is 19 residues. V gave up 3 bases and J gave up 0 bases; unmatched junction bases: 9. The CDR3, as DNA: TGTGCCAGCAGCCACGGACTAGCGGGGGGGCTTTCGAGCTCCTACGAGCAGTACTTC. Encoded protein: CASSHGLAGGLSSSYEQYF.

This chain links TRBV15 with TRBJ2-3, with a possible D match to TRBD2 (5 bases). Germline CDR1 LNHNV, CDR2 YYDKDF (reference sequence). V shed 5 bases and J shed 1 base, with 16 bases lying between them. CDR3 length: 16 amino acids. This CDR3 reads CATSARTGSGTDTQYF. CDR3 in DNA: TGTGCCACCAGCGCCCGGACGGGGAGTGGCACAGATACGCAGTATTTT.

This clone was seen once. At one boundary the junction diverges from the germline segment, which might be a read error. The chain uses TRBV7-9 and TRBJ1-1; D unclear. This CDR3 contains 13 residues. Germline CDR1 SEHNR, CDR2 FQNEAQ (reference sequence). The CDR3 protein is CASSLEGGLLGIF. CDR3 coding DNA: TGTGCCAGCAGCCTTGAGGGCGGCCTGTTAGGTATTTTT.

The chain carries TRBV7-2 and TRBJ2-4, with D tentatively TRBD1 (6 bases). The CDR3 length is 17 residues. Germline lookup yields CDR1 SGHTA and CDR2 FQGNSA. V was trimmed by 5 bases and J by 2 bases, leaving 19 bases between them. The CDR3 bases are TGTGCCAGCAGCCCCTACCCAGGGGAGAAGACCAAAAACATTCAGTACTTC. Protein: CASSPYPGEKTKNIQYF.

The chain recombines TRBV14 with TRBJ1-4; D might be TRBD1 (5 bases). The germline CDR1 and CDR2 sequences are SGHDN and FVKESK. V was trimmed by 4 bases and J by 2 bases, leaving 11 bases between them. This CDR3 spans 15 amino acids. CDR3 in DNA: TGTGCCAGCAGCCGGCTAGGGGTTACTAATGAAAAACTGTTTTTT. Protein product: CASSRLGVTNEKLFF.

This clone has only one observation. The V call is TRBV30, the J call TRBJ1-6; D is unclear. CDR3 length: 15 amino acids. The V and J ends lost 4 bases and 8 bases respectively, with 18 bases between them. Germline CDR1 reads GTSNPN; CDR2 reads SVGIG (reference sequence). The CDR3: CAWTAIRGLDSPLHF. CDR3 DNA: TGTGCCTGGACAGCCATCCGGGGTTTGGATTCACCCCTCCACTTT.

This clone was counted once. The V and J genes are TRBV6-5 and TRBJ2-7, with a weak D call TRBD1 (5 bases). The germline gives CDR1 MNHEY, CDR2 SVGAGI. The germline V and J ends were trimmed by 6 bases and 5 bases, with 14 bases remaining between them. The CDR3 is 13 residues long. Written as DNA, the CDR3 is TGTGCCAGCAGGAAGTCAGGGTACCACGAGCAGTACTTC. This sequence encodes CASRKSGYHEQYF.

The chain joins TRBV6-5 to TRBJ2-7, with D maybe TRBD1 (5 bases). From germline, CDR1 is MNHEY and CDR2 SVGAGI. This CDR3 spans 13 amino acids. The V gene lost 7 bases and the J gene lost 2 bases, with 12 bases spanning the gap. This chain's CDR3 is CASTDTYTYEQYF. The CDR3 DNA is TGTGCCAGCACGGACACTTATACCTACGAGCAGTACTTC.

The count of this clone is one. CDR3 residues: CASSPVLNQPQHF. The CDR3 region has the DNA TGTGCCAGCAGCCCGGTCTTAAATCAGCCCCAGCATTTT. The J gene is TRBJ1-5, the V gene TRBV7-2; D uncertain. The V gene lost 5 bases and the J gene lost 4 bases, with 9 bases spanning the gap. The CDR3 contains 13 residues. Germline V gene sequence: CDR1 SGHTA, CDR2 FQGNSA.